This entry concerns a single T cell receptor (beta chain). Its antigen remains unknown. The data derive from a study of T cell responses to AZD1222 COVID-19 vaccine. The CDR3 extends over 13 amino acids. The germline CDR1 and CDR2 sequences are SGHVS and FQNEAQ. The ends were cut back, 5 bases at V and 4 bases at J, with 10 bases in the middle. Overall study results and limits: The donor group comprised mostly white British people and more females; the analysis possibly underestimated clonal diversity. Vaccine-associated CD4 TCRs spanned spike, dominant at 160-218 and 743-854. Nearly half of spike-specific TCRs reportedly target variant regions that are unmutated in the B.1.351 and B.1.1.7 variants.

This table comes from immunoSEQ multiplex PCR, and its TCRdb copy is limited to in-frame clones, with some not included. The sample lists more than 150,000 clones, around 87% occurring once. This sequence originates from an adult who received the AZD1222 COVID-19 vaccine. The specimen was peripheral blood, collected 28 days after the second AZD1222 dose. V is TRBV7-8 and J is TRBJ2-3; D is undetermined. The DNA for the CDR3 is TGTGCCAGCAGCCCAGCGCCTTCAGATACGCAGTATTTT. Residues: CASSPAPSDTQYF.